The following is a T cell receptor (beta chain) sequence with its context. This clone occurred many times. Which antigen it targets is not known. Base-call qualities are not available, and no considerably larger clone is one nucleotide away. This sample was taken from a study of blood T cell repertoires in COVID-19 (dated by TCRdb to 2018 to 2020). A note on the overall study: The collaborator samples originated in the United States, Italy and Spain and spanned the acute and convalescent phases of COVID-19. The material from the prospective study consisted of cDNA or gDNA derived from T cells, B-cell-depleted T cells, or PBMCs. Deeply sampled blood TCRbeta repertoires from subjects exposed to, actively infected with, or recovered from COVID-19 were included in the dataset. A freely available public database, intended as a resource for researchers studying the immune response to SARS-CoV-2, is where the repertoires were released. Samples came from the ongoing ImmuneRACE study (first 160 participants) plus 1,254 subjects from 6 global collaborators. Nearly every sample came with metadata listing a de-identified subject ID, COVID-19 status, age in years and sex. Where HLA class I and class II types were available, the types were taken from metadata supplied by the sample provider, not from assay-based typing. Beyond this particular receptor, the publication reports: The amount of clinical and demographic metadata varied by source and participant and was provided uncurated.

Each collaborating institution followed its own protocols to collect whole blood in K2EDTA tubes. For TCRbeta analysis, collaborator samples were shipped as frozen whole blood, as isolated PBMCs, or as DNA extracted from either sample type. The immunoSEQ Assay, a bias-controlled multiplex PCR, was used to amplify TCRbeta CDR3 regions from genomic DNA. In the paper's pipeline: The number of nucleated cells in each sample was estimated from the amplification of reference gene primers within the assay. To quantify the absolute abundance of each unique TCRbeta CDR3 rearrangement, sequence reads were collapsed and filtered. Productive Simpson clonality was computed per sample as the square root of Simpson's diversity index over productive rearrangements. In its TCRdb copy, this immuneACCESS table keeps in-frame sequences only and misses some clones. Where compared with another copy, unresolved V genes explain less than half of these, and the others have no known cause. That table is the source of V, J and clone size, and D and trimming were worked out from the DNA. The sample has tens of thousands of clones on record, around three quarters of them singletons. Clones ranked in the top ten supply about 20% of the sample.

The germline V gene specifies SGHTA as CDR1 and FQGNSA as CDR2. The CDR3 starts with the cysteine, ends with the phenylalanine, and has 10 residues. Kept here is only the CDR3 DNA, which spans 30 bases and is read in frame from base 1. V and J are truncated by 4 bases and 10 bases respectively, leaving an intervening sequence of 7 bases. The chain was built from TRBV7-2 and TRBJ1-1; the D gene lacks a confident call. Sequencing was performed on peripheral blood. This sequence was found in an elderly woman with active or convalescent COVID-19. Here the CDR3 is given as CASSSSGAFF. DNA sequence: TGTGCCAGCAGCTCTTCAGGAGCTTTCTTT.